This is a list of T cell receptor beta chains from one sample in a study of blood T cell repertoires in COVID-19. TCRdb keeps only in-frame clones here, not all; method: immunoSEQ multiplex PCR. This sample has about 120,000 clones, with more than 60% found just once. The sequenced sample was peripheral blood. The receptors were gathered from a man aged 70 or older with acute or convalescent COVID-19. Each CDR3 is given with its conserved first and last residue. Part of the rows lack a size; the others show once, few, many or a class for expanded clones.

V,length,size,CDR3
TRBV15,15,once,CATSRKDRGREKLFF
TRBV28,16,few,CASSSGGGANTDTQYF
TRBV7-9,16,-,CASSDYGHRGGTEAFF
TRBV15,15,-,CATSRETGMNTEAFF
TRBV10-1,12,-,CASLWRDTEAFF
TRBV6-2/TRBV6-3,13,-,CASSYLAGWIQYF
TRBV2,16,-,CASILGLAGTTDTQYF
TRBV7-2,13,-,CASSGQGSGELFF
TRBV4-3,16,-,CASSPFGLDWTNEQFF
TRBV6-6,15,-,CASSYAQGGGNTIYF
TRBV6-4,13,-,CASSEGGTGELFF
TRBV28,14,-,CASSPLSGVYEQYF
TRBV7-8,15,once,CASGTGLIGNSPLHF
TRBV5-4,18,-,CASSLDGPGTGGSYEQYF
TRBV4-3,15,-,CASSQDSQGYNEQFF
TRBV11-2,17,many,CASSLAVRSDMNTEAFF
TRBV18,19,-,CASSPFFQSGTTNTGELFF
TRBV19,16,-,CASSIGRLVFGNTQYF
TRBV5-4,14,-,CASSAGLTTGELFF
TRBV24-1,16,-,CATSKKDRGGTDTQYF
TRBV7-9,19,-,CASSLVPGLAGGSYNEQFF
TRBV24-1,13,-,CATGGTSDYEQYF
TRBV6-5,14,-,CASRNDWSSYEQYF
TRBV5-4,13,few,CASSFGQNTEAFF
TRBV30,17,-,CAWSKSGWGQGVHEQFF
TRBV7-2,15,-,CASIDGLAGGSEQFF
TRBV19,14,-,CASIDGQGNSPLHF
TRBV9,13,few,CASSVYTENEQFF
TRBV6-1,15,-,CASSEAGGTPYEQYF
TRBV9,15,-,CASSVGLAGDETQYF
TRBV4-3,13,once,CASSHGLTDTQYF
TRBV2,17,-,CASSPPGLGSGANVLTF
TRBV7-3,15,-,CASSLQGANGYEQYF
TRBV5-1,14,-,CASSPGTGVYEQYF
TRBV7-9,16,-,CASSLMWDSREETQYF
TRBV19,13,once,CASRLGQHYGYTF
TRBV7-3,14,-,CASSGQLNTGELFF
TRBV15,15,-,CATSRNRVRGEPQHF
TRBV7-2,15,-,CASSSGQGWFTEAFF
TRBV18,16,-,CASSSLPARQNQPQHF
TRBV2,13,few,CASSNSGGTEAFF
TRBV3-1/TRBV3-2,15,-,CASSPFFTGDTEAFF
TRBV7-3,14,few,CASSLTPGNTEAFF
TRBV6-2/TRBV6-3,19,-,CASSYSRPRSKRGSYEQYF
TRBV4-3,17,-,CASSQDVTSSWSYEQYF
TRBV2,17,-,CASRISGNIFSYNEQFF